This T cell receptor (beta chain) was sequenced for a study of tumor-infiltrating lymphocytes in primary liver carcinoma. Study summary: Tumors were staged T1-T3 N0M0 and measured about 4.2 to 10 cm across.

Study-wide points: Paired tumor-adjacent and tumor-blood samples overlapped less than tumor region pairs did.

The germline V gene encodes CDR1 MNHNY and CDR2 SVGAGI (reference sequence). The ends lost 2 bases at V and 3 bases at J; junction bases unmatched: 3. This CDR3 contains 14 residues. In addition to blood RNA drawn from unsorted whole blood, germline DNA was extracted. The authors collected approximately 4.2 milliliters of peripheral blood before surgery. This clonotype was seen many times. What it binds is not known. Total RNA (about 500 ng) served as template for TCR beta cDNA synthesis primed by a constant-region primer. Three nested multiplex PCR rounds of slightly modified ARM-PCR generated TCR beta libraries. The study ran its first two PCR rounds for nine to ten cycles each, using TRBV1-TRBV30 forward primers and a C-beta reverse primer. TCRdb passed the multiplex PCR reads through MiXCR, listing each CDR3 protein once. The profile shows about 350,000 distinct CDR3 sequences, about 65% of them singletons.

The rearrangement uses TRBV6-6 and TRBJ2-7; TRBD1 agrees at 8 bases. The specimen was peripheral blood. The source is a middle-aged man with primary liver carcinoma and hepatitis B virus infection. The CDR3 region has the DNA TGTGCCAGCAGTTACCGGGACAGGTTCTACGAGCAGTACTTC. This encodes CASSYRDRFYEQYF.